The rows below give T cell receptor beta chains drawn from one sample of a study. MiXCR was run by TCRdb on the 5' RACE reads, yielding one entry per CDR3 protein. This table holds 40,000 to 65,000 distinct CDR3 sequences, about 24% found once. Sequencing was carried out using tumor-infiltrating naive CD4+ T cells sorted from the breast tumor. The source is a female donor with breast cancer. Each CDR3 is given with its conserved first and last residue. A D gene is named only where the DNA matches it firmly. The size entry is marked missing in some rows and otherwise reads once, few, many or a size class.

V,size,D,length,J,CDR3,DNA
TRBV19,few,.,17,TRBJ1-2,CASSARGAGQANYGYTF,TGTGCCAGTAGTGCCAGGGGCGCGGGTCAGGCTAACTATGGCTACACCTTC
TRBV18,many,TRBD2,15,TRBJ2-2,CASSPGLRNTGELFF,TGTGCCAGCTCACCGGGACTAAGGAACACCGGGGAGCTGTTTTTT
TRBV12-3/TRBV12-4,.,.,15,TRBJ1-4,CASSFYGRGNEKLFF,TGTGCCAGCAGTTTTTACGGCAGGGGTAATGAAAAACTGTTTTTT
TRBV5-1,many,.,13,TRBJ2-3,CASSLVGTDTQYF,TGCGCCAGCAGCTTGGTGGGCACAGATACGCAGTATTTT
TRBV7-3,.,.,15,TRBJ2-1,CASSLFSLTYNEQFF,TGTGCCAGCAGCTTATTCAGCCTGACTTACAATGAGCAGTTCTTC
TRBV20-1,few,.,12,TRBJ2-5,CSAGLTMETQYF,TGCAGTGCTGGACTAACAATGGAGACCCAGTACTTC
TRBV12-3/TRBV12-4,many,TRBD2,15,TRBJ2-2,CASSFSGRAIGELFF,TGTGCCAGCAGTTTTAGCGGGAGGGCCATCGGGGAGCTGTTTTTT
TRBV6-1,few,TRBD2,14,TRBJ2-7,CASSDAGGRHEQYF,TGTGCCAGCAGTGACGCGGGAGGTAGGCACGAGCAGTACTTC
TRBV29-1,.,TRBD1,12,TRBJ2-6,CSVGDRDNVLTF,TGCAGCGTGGGGGACAGGGACAACGTCCTGACTTTC
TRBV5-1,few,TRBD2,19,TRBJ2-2,CASSLGGLGLAANTGELFF,TGCGCCAGCAGCTTGGGCGGGTTGGGACTAGCGGCGAACACCGGGGAGCTGTTTTTT
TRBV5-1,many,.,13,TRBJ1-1,CASSPTTWGEAFF,TGCGCCAGCAGCCCGACAACGTGGGGTGAAGCTTTCTTT
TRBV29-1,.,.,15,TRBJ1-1,CSVEVGASLPTEAFF,TGCAGCGTTGAAGTAGGGGCCAGTCTTCCCACTGAAGCTTTCTTT
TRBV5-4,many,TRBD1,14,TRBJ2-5,CASSSTGARETQYF,TGTGCCAGCAGCTCTACAGGGGCAAGGGAGACCCAGTACTTC
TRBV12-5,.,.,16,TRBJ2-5,CASGLGAGADQETQYF,TGTGCTAGTGGCCTCGGCGCGGGGGCGGACCAAGAGACCCAGTACTTC
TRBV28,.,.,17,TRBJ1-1,CASSIPQGSTMNTEAFF,TGTGCCAGCAGTATCCCTCAGGGGTCAACCATGAACACTGAAGCTTTCTTT
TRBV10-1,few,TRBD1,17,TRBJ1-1,CASSESGAGTGNTEAFF,TGCGCCAGCAGTGAGTCGGGAGCCGGGACAGGGAACACTGAAGCTTTCTTT
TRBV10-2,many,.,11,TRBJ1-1,CASRHTTEAFF,TGCGCCAGCAGGCATACAACTGAAGCTTTCTTT
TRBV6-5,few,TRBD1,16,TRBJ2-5,CASSNLRTGGLQTQYF,TGTGCCAGCAGTAACTTAAGGACAGGGGGTCTTCAGACCCAGTACTTC
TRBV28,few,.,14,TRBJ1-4,CASSLGGVNEKLFF,TGTGCCAGCAGTTTGGGCGGGGTTAATGAAAAACTGTTTTTT
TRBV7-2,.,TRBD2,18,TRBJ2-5,CASSPPGVLAGLQETQYF,TGTGCCAGCAGCCCTCCAGGGGTACTAGCGGGTCTCCAAGAGACCCAGTACTTC
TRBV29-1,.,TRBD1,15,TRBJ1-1,CSVVTAQGANTEAFF,TGCAGCGTTGTTACGGCGCAGGGGGCTAACACTGAAGCTTTCTTT
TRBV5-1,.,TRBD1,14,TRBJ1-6,CASRPGQGDSPLHF,TGCGCCAGCCGCCCGGGACAGGGGGATTCACCCCTCCACTTT
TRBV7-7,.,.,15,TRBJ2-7,CASIHGVYPIIEQYF,TGTGCTAGCATCCACGGGGTATATCCTATAATCGAGCAGTACTTC
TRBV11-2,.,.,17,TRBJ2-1,CASRKEADSKGYNEQFF,TGTGCCAGCAGAAAAGAGGCAGATTCCAAGGGATACAATGAGCAGTTCTTC
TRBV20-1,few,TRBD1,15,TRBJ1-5,CSARAGTGGERPQHF,TGCAGTGCTAGAGCCGGGACAGGGGGCGAGAGGCCCCAGCATTTT
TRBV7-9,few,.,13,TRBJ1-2,CASSLGEQRGYTF,TGTGCCAGCAGCCTGGGGGAACAGCGGGGCTACACCTTC
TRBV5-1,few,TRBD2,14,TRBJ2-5,CASSVSGSSKTQYF,TGCGCCAGCAGCGTTAGCGGGAGCTCGAAGACCCAGTACTTC
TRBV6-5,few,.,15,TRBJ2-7,CASSYGGGGPNEQYF,TGTGCCAGCAGTTACGGCGGTGGGGGACCTAACGAGCAGTACTTC
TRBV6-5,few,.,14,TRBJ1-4,CASSLGGYGEKLFF,TGTGCCAGCAGCCTCGGCGGGTACGGGGAAAAACTGTTTTTT
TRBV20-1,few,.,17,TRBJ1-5,CSASRASLGYSNQPQHF,TGCAGTGCTAGCAGGGCCTCACTTGGTTATAGCAATCAGCCCCAGCATTTT
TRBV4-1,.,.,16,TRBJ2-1,CASSQLAILSYNEQFF,TGCGCCAGCAGCCAATTAGCGATCCTCTCCTACAATGAGCAGTTCTTC
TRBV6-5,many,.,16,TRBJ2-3,CASSYSIGVRTDTQYF,TGTGCCAGCAGTTACTCAATCGGGGTTAGGACAGATACGCAGTATTTT
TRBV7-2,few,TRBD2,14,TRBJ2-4,CASSPSSDSGNQYF,TGTGCCAGCAGCCCGAGTAGTGATAGCGGGAACCAGTACTTC
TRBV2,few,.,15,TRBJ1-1,CASSEWGQANTEAFF,TGTGCCAGCAGTGAATGGGGTCAGGCGAACACTGAAGCTTTCTTT
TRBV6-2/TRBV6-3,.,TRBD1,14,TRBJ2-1,CASSRQGARDEQFF,TGTGCCAGCAGTAGACAGGGGGCGCGCGATGAGCAGTTCTTC
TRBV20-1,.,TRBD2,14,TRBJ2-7,CSAFPGLAGVKQYF,TGCAGTGCTTTTCCGGGACTAGCGGGAGTCAAGCAGTACTTC
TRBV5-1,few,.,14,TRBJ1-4,CASSGYRVAEKLFF,TGCGCCAGCAGCGGATACAGGGTAGCCGAAAAACTGTTTTTT
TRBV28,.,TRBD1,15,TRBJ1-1,CASIPRGRGNTEAFF,TGTGCCAGCATCCCCAGGGGGCGAGGGAACACTGAAGCTTTCTTT
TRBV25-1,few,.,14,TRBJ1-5,CASSVWQAYQPQHF,TGTGCCAGCAGTGTATGGCAGGCTTATCAGCCCCAGCATTTT
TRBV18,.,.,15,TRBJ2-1,CASSLSWGPYNEQFF,TGTGCCAGCTCACTATCGTGGGGGCCCTACAATGAGCAGTTCTTC
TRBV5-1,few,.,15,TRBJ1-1,CASSLYSGFGTEAFF,TGCGCCAGCAGCCTCTATTCAGGGTTCGGCACTGAAGCTTTCTTT
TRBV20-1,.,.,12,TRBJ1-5,CSAGGNNQPQHF,TGCAGTGCGGGGGGCAACAATCAGCCCCAGCATTTT
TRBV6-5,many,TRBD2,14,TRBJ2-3,CASSPAGATDTQYF,TGTGCCAGCAGTCCAGCGGGGGCCACAGATACGCAGTATTTT